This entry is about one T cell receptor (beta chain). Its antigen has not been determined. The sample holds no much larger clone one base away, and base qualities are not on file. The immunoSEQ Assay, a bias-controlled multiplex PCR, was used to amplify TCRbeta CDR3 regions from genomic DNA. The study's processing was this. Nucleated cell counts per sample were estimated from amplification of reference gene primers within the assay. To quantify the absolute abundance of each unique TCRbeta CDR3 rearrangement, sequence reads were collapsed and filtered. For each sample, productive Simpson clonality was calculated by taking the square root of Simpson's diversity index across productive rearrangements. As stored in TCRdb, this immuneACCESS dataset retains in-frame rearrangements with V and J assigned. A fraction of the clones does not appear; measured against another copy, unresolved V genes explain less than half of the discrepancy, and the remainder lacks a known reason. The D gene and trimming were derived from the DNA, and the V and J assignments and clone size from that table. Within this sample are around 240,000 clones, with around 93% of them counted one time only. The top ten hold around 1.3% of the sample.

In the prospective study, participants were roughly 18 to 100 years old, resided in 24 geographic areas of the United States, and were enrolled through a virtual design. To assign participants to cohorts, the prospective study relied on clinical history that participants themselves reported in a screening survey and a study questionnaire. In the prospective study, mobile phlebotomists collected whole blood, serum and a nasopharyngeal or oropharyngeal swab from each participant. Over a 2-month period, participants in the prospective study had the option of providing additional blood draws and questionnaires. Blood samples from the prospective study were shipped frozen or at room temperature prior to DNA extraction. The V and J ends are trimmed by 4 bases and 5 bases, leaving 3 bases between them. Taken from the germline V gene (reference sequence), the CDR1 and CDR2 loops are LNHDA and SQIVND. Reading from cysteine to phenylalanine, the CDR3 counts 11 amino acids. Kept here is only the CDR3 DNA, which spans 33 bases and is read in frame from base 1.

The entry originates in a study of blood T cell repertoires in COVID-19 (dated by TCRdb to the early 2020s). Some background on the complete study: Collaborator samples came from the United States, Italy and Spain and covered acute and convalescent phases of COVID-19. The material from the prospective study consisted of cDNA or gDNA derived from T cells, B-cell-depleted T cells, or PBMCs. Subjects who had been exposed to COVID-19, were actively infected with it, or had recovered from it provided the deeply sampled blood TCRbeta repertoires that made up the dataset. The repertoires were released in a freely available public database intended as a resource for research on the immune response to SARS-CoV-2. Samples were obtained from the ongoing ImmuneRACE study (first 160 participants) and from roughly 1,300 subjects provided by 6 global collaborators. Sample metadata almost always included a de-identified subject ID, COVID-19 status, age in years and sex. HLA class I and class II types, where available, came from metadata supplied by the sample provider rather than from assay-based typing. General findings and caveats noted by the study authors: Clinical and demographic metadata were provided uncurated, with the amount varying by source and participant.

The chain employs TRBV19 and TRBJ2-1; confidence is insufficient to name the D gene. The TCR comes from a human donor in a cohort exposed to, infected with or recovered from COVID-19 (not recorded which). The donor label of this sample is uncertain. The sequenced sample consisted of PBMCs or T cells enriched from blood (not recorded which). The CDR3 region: CASSTNNEQFF. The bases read TGTGCCAGTAGTACTAACAATGAGCAGTTCTTC.